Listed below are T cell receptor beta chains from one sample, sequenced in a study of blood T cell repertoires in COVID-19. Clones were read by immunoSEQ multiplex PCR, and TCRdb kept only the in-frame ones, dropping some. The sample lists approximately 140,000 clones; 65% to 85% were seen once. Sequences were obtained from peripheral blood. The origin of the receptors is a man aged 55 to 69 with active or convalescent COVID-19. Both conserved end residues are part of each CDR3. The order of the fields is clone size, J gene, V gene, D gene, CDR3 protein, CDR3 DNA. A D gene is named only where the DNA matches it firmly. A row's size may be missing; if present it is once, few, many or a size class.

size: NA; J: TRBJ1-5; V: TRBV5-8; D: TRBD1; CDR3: CASSLDRGLNQPQHF; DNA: TGTGCCAGCAGCTTGGACAGGGGACTTAATCAGCCCCAGCATTTT
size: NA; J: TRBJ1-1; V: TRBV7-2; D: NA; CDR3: CASSPSLGGHTEAFF; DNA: TGTGCCAGCAGCCCCTCACTCGGGGGTCACACTGAAGCTTTCTTT
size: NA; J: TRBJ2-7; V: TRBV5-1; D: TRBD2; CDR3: CASSYSGSRSYEQYF; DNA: TGCGCCAGCAGTTATAGCGGGAGTAGGTCCTACGAGCAGTACTTC
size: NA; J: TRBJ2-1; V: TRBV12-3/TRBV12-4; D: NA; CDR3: CASSLSPNEQFF; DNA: TGTGCCAGCAGTTTGTCTCCTAATGAGCAGTTCTTC
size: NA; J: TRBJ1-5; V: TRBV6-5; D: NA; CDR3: CATGRQGNNQPQHF; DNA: TGTGCCACCGGAAGGCAGGGGAACAATCAGCCCCAGCATTTT
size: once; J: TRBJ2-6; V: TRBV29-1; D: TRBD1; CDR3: CSVEGQGAGANVLTF; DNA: TGCAGCGTTGAGGGACAGGGGGCTGGGGCCAACGTCCTGACTTTC
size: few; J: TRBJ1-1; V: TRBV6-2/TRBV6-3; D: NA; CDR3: CASSRLLRGGLQWATEAFF; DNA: TGTGCCAGCAGCCGTCTTTTAAGGGGGGGCCTTCAATGGGCCACTGAAGCTTTCTTT
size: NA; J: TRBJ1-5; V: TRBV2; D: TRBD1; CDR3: CASSGQVDQPQHF; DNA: TGTGCCAGCAGCGGACAGGTTGATCAGCCCCAGCATTTT
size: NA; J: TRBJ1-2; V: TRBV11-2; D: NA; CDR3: CASSQNYGYTF; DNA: TGTGCCAGCAGCCAGAACTATGGCTACACCTTC
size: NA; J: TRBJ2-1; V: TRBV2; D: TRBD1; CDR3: CASRPDRAYNEQFF; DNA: TGTGCCAGCAGGCCGGACAGGGCCTACAATGAGCAGTTCTTC
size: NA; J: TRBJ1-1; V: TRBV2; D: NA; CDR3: CASIGGRNTEAFF; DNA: TGTGCCAGCATAGGAGGTAGGAACACTGAAGCTTTCTTT
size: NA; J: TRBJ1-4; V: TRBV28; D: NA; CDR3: CASSLAGAEKLFF; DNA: TGTGCCAGCAGTTTGGCAGGGGCTGAAAAACTGTTTTTT
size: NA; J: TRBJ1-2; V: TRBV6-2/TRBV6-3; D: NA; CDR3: CASSTPKGVGSYGYTF; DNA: TGTGCCAGCAGTACCCCCAAGGGGGTAGGGTCCTATGGCTACACCTTC
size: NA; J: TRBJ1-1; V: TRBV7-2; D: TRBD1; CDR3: CASSSWTGGNTEAFF; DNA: TGTGCCAGCAGCTCCTGGACAGGCGGGAACACTGAAGCTTTCTTT
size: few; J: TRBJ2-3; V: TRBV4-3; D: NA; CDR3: CASSQDSLVDTQYF; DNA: TGCGCCAGCAGCCAAGATAGTCTGGTCGATACGCAGTATTTT
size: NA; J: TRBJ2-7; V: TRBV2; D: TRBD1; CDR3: CASSEQGVAYEQYF; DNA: TGTGCCAGCAGTGAACAGGGGGTGGCCTACGAGCAGTACTTC
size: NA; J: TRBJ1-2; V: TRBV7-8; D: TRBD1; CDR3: CASSQNRGGYTF; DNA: TGTGCCAGCAGCCAAAACAGGGGGGGCTACACCTTC